The rows below give T cell receptor beta chains drawn from one sample of a study of cytomegalovirus exposure and HLA in healthy donors. The table came from immunoSEQ multiplex PCR; TCRdb's copy has only in-frame clones and leaves some out. The profile covers 90,000 to 100,000 clones, with about 72% appearing a single time and roughly 19% taken by the ten largest. The sequencing sample was made of PBMCs. Receptor source: an older woman in good health and CMV-seropositive. The CDR3 runs from the conserved cysteine through the conserved F or W. D genes are given only for firm matches. Size is omitted from some rows. Given values are once, few, many or a class for expanded clones.

TRBV19	-	18	TRBJ1-3	-	CASLRTSLLPRSGNTIYF	TGTGCCAGTTTAAGAACTTCGCTTCTCCCTCGCTCTGGAAACACCATATATTTT
TRBV7-9	-	12	TRBJ1-5	TRBD1	CASSLGQGPQHF	TGTGCCAGCAGCTTAGGACAGGGGCCCCAGCATTTT
TRBV7-9	few	15	TRBJ2-5	TRBD1	CASSWGTGGLETQYF	TGTGCCAGCAGCTGGGGGACAGGGGGCTTAGAGACCCAGTACTTC
TRBV7-3	-	14	TRBJ1-2	-	CASSPGKANYGYTF	TGTGCCAGCAGCCCAGGAAAAGCTAACTATGGCTACACCTTC
TRBV5-1	-	15	TRBJ2-7	TRBD2	CASSLSSGLAYEQYF	TGCGCCAGCAGCTTGTCATCGGGACTAGCTTACGAGCAGTACTTC
TRBV4-1	-	16	TRBJ2-2	-	CASSQELLSNTGELFF	TGCGCCAGCAGCCAAGAGCTACTTTCGAACACCGGGGAGCTGTTTTTT
TRBV2	-	16	TRBJ1-2	-	CASSSPQGKGDYGYTF	TGTGCCAGCAGTTCCCCCCAGGGGAAAGGCGACTATGGCTACACCTTC
TRBV7-3	-	15	TRBJ2-3	TRBD1	CASSLDREGTDTQYF	TGTGCCAGCAGCTTGGACAGGGAGGGCACAGATACGCAGTATTTT
TRBV5-8	-	15	TRBJ1-5	TRBD1	CASSRGQKNNQPQHF	TGTGCCAGCAGCAGGGGACAGAAAAACAATCAGCCCCAGCATTTT
TRBV28	-	13	TRBJ2-1	-	CASSIRVHNEQFF	TGTGCCAGCAGCATCCGAGTACACAATGAGCAGTTCTTC
TRBV4-1	-	15	TRBJ2-2	-	CASSTVIRDTGELFF	TGCGCCAGCAGCACAGTGATTAGAGACACCGGGGAGCTGTTTTTT
TRBV6-1	-	14	TRBJ2-5	TRBD2	CASRVAGAGETQYF	TGTGCCAGCAGAGTAGCGGGAGCGGGTGAGACCCAGTACTTC
TRBV29-1	-	11	TRBJ1-1	-	CSVGGPSEAFF	TGCAGCGTTGGAGGGCCCAGTGAAGCTTTCTTT
TRBV6-5	-	15	TRBJ2-7	TRBD1	CASSSTGTESPEQYF	TGTGCCAGCAGTTCTACCGGGACAGAGTCCCCCGAGCAGTACTTC